This T cell receptor (beta chain) is drawn from a study of response to subunit inactivated influenza vaccine. Broader study findings: There was a suggestion from the authors that each seasonal influenza vaccination recruits few new T cells.

This clonotype was seen repeatedly, ten times or more. Its target is unknown. TCRdb fed the RT-PCR reads into MiXCR, producing one record per CDR3 protein. The sample records fewer than 550,000 distinct CDR3 sequences, about 25% being singletons. The sequence was collected from a man aged 50 or older who received an inactivated influenza vaccine. The sequencing here drew on CD4+ T cells sorted from PBMCs, taken around 5 days after vaccination.

The CDR3 DNA follows: TGCAGTGCTAGGGGTCTCGACGAGCAGTACTTC. Its translation is CSARGLDEQYF. The V and J genes are TRBV20-1 and TRBJ2-7; D remains unclear. This CDR3 has 11 amino acids. The germline V gene has CDR1 DFQATT and CDR2 SNEGSKA (reference sequence). V lost 3 bases and J lost 5, with 8 bases in between.